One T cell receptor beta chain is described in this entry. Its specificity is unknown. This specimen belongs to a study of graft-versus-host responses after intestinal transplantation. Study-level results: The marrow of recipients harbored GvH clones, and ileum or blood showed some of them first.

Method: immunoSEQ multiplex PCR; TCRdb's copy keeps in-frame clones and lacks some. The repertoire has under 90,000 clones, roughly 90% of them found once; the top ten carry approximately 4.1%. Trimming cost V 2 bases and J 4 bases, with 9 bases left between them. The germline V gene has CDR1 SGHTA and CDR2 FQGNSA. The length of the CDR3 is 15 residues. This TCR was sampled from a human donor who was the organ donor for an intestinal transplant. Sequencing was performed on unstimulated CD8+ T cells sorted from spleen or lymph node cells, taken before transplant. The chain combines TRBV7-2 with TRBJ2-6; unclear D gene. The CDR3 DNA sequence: TGTGCCAGCAGCTTATGGTCGCGCGGGGCCAACGTCCTGACTTTC. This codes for CASSLWSRGANVLTF.